A selection of T cell receptor beta chains follows, all from one sample in a study of shared clonotypes between healthy human individuals. Measured with immunoSEQ multiplex PCR; TCRdb has only the in-frame clones, and not every one. Among under 700,000 clones listed, 90% to 95% were seen once. The specimen sequenced was naive CD8+ T cells sorted from blood. The origin of the receptors is a woman aged 25 to 39 in good health. CDR3s include the opening cysteine and the closing phenylalanine or tryptophan. D genes are given only for firm matches. A clone size is listed for some rows: how often the clone was seen (once, few, many), or a class if it is expanded.

V	length	D	size	J	CDR3	DNA
TRBV2	14	.	.	TRBJ1-2	CASSEGLRLYGYTF	TGTGCCAGCAGTGAAGGGTTGCGCCTCTATGGCTACACCTTC
TRBV27	14	.	.	TRBJ1-5	CASSLSGSNQPQHF	TGTGCCAGCAGTTTATCCGGCAGCAATCAGCCCCAGCATTTT
TRBV2	15	TRBD2	.	TRBJ2-2	CASSAVSGSVGELFF	TGTGCCAGCAGTGCGGTTAGCGGGAGCGTCGGGGAGCTGTTTTTT
TRBV11-3	14	.	.	TRBJ2-2	CASSLDIYTGELFF	TGTGCCAGCAGCTTAGATATCTACACCGGGGAGCTGTTTTTT
TRBV28	13	.	.	TRBJ2-7	CASSLVTSYEQYF	TGTGCCAGCAGTTTGGTTACCTCCTACGAGCAGTACTTC
TRBV6-5	11	.	.	TRBJ1-4	CASSSGWKLFF	TGTGCCAGCAGTTCAGGGTGGAAACTGTTTTTT
TRBV11-2	17	TRBD2	once	TRBJ2-3	CASSRPAVAGVTDTQYF	TGTGCCAGCAGCCGACCGGCCGTAGCGGGAGTGACAGATACGCAGTATTTT
TRBV27	17	.	.	TRBJ2-2	CASSLSFDREATGELFF	TGTGCCAGCAGTTTAAGTTTCGACAGGGAGGCGACCGGGGAGCTGTTTTTT
TRBV21-1	18	.	.	TRBJ2-7	CASQSGTSGSSIIYEQYF	TGTGCCAGCCAATCCGGGACTAGCGGGAGTTCTATAATCTACGAGCAGTACTTC
TRBV9	13	.	.	TRBJ2-3	CASSAISGDTQYF	TGTGCCAGCAGCGCCATTAGTGGAGATACGCAGTATTTT
TRBV9	14	TRBD2	.	TRBJ2-1	CASSITGTTNEQFF	TGTGCCAGCAGCATCACCGGGACTACCAATGAGCAGTTCTTC
TRBV28	15	TRBD2	.	TRBJ2-2	CASSRSREINGELFF	TGTGCCAGCAGTCGGTCGCGGGAGATCAACGGGGAGCTGTTTTTT
TRBV5-6	13	.	once	TRBJ2-7	CASSLAQGYEQYF	TGTGCCAGCAGCTTGGCACAGGGCTACGAGCAGTACTTC
TRBV19	17	.	once	TRBJ1-2	CASSIGSGHNANYGYTF	TGTGCCAGTAGTATCGGATCCGGACACAACGCTAACTATGGCTACACCTTC
TRBV5-1	15	TRBD2	.	TRBJ2-7	CASSFTSGKGYEQYF	TGCGCCAGCAGCTTTACTAGCGGGAAAGGATACGAGCAGTACTTC
TRBV5-8	14	.	.	TRBJ2-5	CASSPSGQQETQYF	TGTGCCAGCAGCCCAAGTGGACAGCAAGAGACCCAGTACTTC
TRBV7-9	15	.	.	TRBJ2-1	CASSLYISSYNEQFF	TGTGCCAGCAGCCTCTACATAAGCTCCTACAATGAGCAGTTCTTC
TRBV13	15	TRBD2	.	TRBJ2-5	CASSVAAGGGETQYF	TGTGCCAGCAGCGTCGCAGCGGGAGGAGGCGAGACCCAGTACTTC
TRBV28	14	TRBD2	.	TRBJ2-7	CASRVGLAGDEQYF	TGTGCCAGCAGAGTGGGACTAGCGGGAGACGAGCAGTACTTC
TRBV5-1	14	.	.	TRBJ1-4	CASSSGSSNEKLFF	TGCGCCAGCAGCTCCGGGTCCTCTAATGAAAAACTGTTTTTT
TRBV5-4	15	TRBD2	.	TRBJ2-7	CASSPDGGSSYEQYF	TGTGCCAGCAGCCCTGACGGGGGGTCCTCCTACGAGCAGTACTTC
TRBV13	15	TRBD2	.	TRBJ2-2	CASSFQAGGNGELFF	TGTGCCAGCAGCTTCCAAGCGGGAGGAAACGGGGAGCTGTTTTTT
TRBV6-1	15	.	.	TRBJ2-3	CASSDNFGNTDTQYF	TGTGCCAGCAGTGACAACTTCGGGAACACAGATACGCAGTATTTT
TRBV9	15	.	.	TRBJ1-1	CASSGLTGSLSEAFF	TGTGCCAGCAGCGGCCTGACCGGGTCGCTCTCTGAAGCTTTCTTT
TRBV7-9	14	.	few	TRBJ1-3	CASSPVVSGNTIYF	TGTGCCAGCAGCCCAGTAGTCTCTGGAAACACCATATATTTT
TRBV19	14	.	.	TRBJ1-5	CASSLDRFDQPQHF	TGTGCCAGTAGCCTGGACAGATTTGATCAGCCCCAGCATTTT
TRBV10-3	18	TRBD1	.	TRBJ1-1	CAISELGTGGFLNTEAFF	TGTGCCATCAGTGAGTTAGGGACAGGGGGCTTTTTGAACACTGAAGCTTTCTTT
TRBV29-1	14	TRBD2	.	TRBJ2-1	CSVSGGRVPNEQFF	TGCAGCGTTTCAGGCGGGAGGGTGCCCAATGAGCAGTTCTTC
TRBV18	18	TRBD2	.	TRBJ2-1	CASSPPIKIGGRRDEQFF	TGTGCCAGCTCACCACCGATAAAGATCGGCGGGAGAAGGGATGAGCAGTTCTTC
TRBV29-1	14	TRBD2	.	TRBJ2-1	CSVGTSGSHNEQFF	TGCAGCGTTGGGACTAGCGGGTCCCACAATGAGCAGTTCTTC
TRBV27	16	TRBD2	.	TRBJ2-1	CASSSTGAGPYNEQFF	TGTGCCAGCAGCTCGACGGGAGCGGGGCCCTACAATGAGCAGTTCTTC
TRBV29-1	14	.	.	TRBJ2-7	CSVLPGQSSYEQYF	TGCAGCGTTCTTCCGGGACAATCCTCCTACGAGCAGTACTTC
TRBV13	18	TRBD2	.	TRBJ2-3	CASSLSPGREGGTDTQYF	TGTGCCAGCAGCCTCTCCCCGGGGCGGGAGGGTGGCACAGATACGCAGTATTTT
TRBV9	16	TRBD1	.	TRBJ1-1	CASSVVGQGWNTEAFF	TGTGCCAGCAGCGTAGTCGGACAGGGATGGAACACTGAAGCTTTCTTT
TRBV7-8	15	.	once	TRBJ2-3	CASSLLRGSTDTQYF	TGTGCCAGCAGCTTATTGCGGGGTAGCACAGATACGCAGTATTTT
TRBV2	15	.	.	TRBJ1-2	CASSDSGVLGYGYTF	TGTGCCAGCAGTGACTCTGGGGTATTGGGGTATGGCTACACCTTC
TRBV27	14	.	.	TRBJ2-2	CASRLLGASGELFF	TGTGCCAGCAGACTTTTGGGGGCTTCTGGGGAGCTGTTTTTT
TRBV5-6	19	TRBD2	.	TRBJ2-5	CASSLWSSGRASDQETQYF	TGTGCCAGCAGCCTATGGAGTAGCGGGAGGGCCTCTGACCAAGAGACCCAGTACTTC
TRBV27	14	TRBD2	.	TRBJ2-1	CASNSGEAYNEQFF	TGTGCCAGTAATAGCGGGGAGGCCTACAATGAGCAGTTCTTC
TRBV27	14	TRBD1	.	TRBJ2-1	CASSLSTGDLEQFF	TGTGCCAGCAGTCTTTCTACAGGGGATCTTGAGCAGTTCTTC
TRBV4-1	16	TRBD1	few	TRBJ2-7	CASSYGPGQGVYEQYF	TGCGCCAGCAGCTACGGGCCGGGACAGGGAGTCTACGAGCAGTACTTC
TRBV27	12	.	.	TRBJ1-6	CASGGSGSPLHF	TGTGCCAGTGGGGGGAGTGGGTCACCCCTCCACTTT
TRBV19	16	.	.	TRBJ2-6	CASSPSPISGANVLTF	TGTGCCAGTAGTCCTAGTCCCATCTCTGGGGCCAACGTCCTGACTTTC
TRBV21-1	16	.	.	TRBJ1-2	CASPKGEGGRSDGYTF	TGTGCCAGCCCGAAGGGGGAAGGGGGCCGTAGCGATGGCTACACCTTC
TRBV29-1	12	.	.	TRBJ2-7	CSVVGTAYEQYF	TGCAGCGTTGTCGGGACTGCCTACGAGCAGTACTTC
TRBV6-5	14	.	few	TRBJ1-5	CASSHGGNNQPQHF	TGTGCCAGCAGTCACGGGGGCAACAATCAGCCCCAGCATTTT
TRBV29-1	16	.	.	TRBJ1-2	CSVEGSDPDVEYGYTF	TGCAGCGTTGAAGGATCGGACCCCGACGTTGAATATGGCTACACCTTC
TRBV14	15	TRBD2	.	TRBJ2-3	CASSQRSGVTDTQYF	TGTGCCAGCAGCCAACGCAGCGGGGTCACAGATACGCAGTATTTT
TRBV2	14	TRBD1	.	TRBJ2-3	CASQGQLSTDTQYF	TGTGCCAGCCAGGGACAGCTCAGCACAGATACGCAGTATTTT
TRBV13	13	TRBD1	.	TRBJ2-7	CASSSGQGVEQYF	TGTGCCAGCAGCTCGGGACAGGGGGTCGAGCAGTACTTC
TRBV28	9	.	.	TRBJ2-3	CAGNIAQYF	TGTGCGGGGAACATAGCGCAGTATTTT
TRBV10-1	11	.	.	TRBJ2-7	CASSPGGEQYF	TGCGCCAGCAGTCCTGGCGGAGAGCAGTACTTC
TRBV9	15	.	.	TRBJ2-1	CASSALGDTANEQFF	TGTGCCAGCAGCGCCCTGGGGGATACCGCCAATGAGCAGTTCTTC